This TCR beta chain comes out of a study of response to subunit inactivated influenza vaccine. One entry per CDR3 protein results from TCRdb running MiXCR on the RT-PCR reads. The sample includes roughly 500,000 distinct CDR3 sequences, approximately 20% of them seen just once. Study findings and constraints: With each seasonal influenza vaccination, the authors suggested, few new T cells are recruited.

A few counts support this clonotype. Its antigen is undetermined. These data also formed part of another study, on T cells expressing NK-cell markers. That investigation notes: As the method of synthesis, 5'RACE template switching with UMIs yielded TCR beta cDNA. Sequencing of TCR beta repertoires drew on sorted CD3+CD56+NKG2C+, CD3+CD56+NKG2C- and CD3+CD56-NKG2C+ T cells. Seven sequenced donors out of eight were HCMV-seropositive, one seronegative. These same clonotypes (in a few donors) also led the CD3+CD56-NKG2C+ fraction.

The sample consisted of CD4+ T cells sorted from PBMCs, taken about 11 days after vaccination. The receptor comes from a man aged 50-60 years who received an inactivated influenza vaccine.

CDR3 coding DNA: TGTGCCAGCAGTCTCTCTTCAGGGTCTGGCACAGATACGCAGTATTTT. Translated: CASSLSSGSGTDTQYF. This sequence joins TRBV6-1 and TRBJ2-3, with D possibly matching TRBD1 (5 bases). The ends were cut back, 5 bases at V and 1 base at J, with 16 bases in the middle. The CDR3 has 16 residues. Germline-derived CDR1 and CDR2 are MNHNS and SASEGT.